This entry lists 4 T cell receptor beta chains sequenced from one sample in a study of T cell clonality in common variable immunodeficiency. Study-wide results and limits: In common variable immunodeficiency, TCR beta chains reportedly carried fewer deletions and N-nucleotide insertions.

These receptors lack a known antigen. TCRdb's table, derived via immunoSEQ multiplex PCR, lists solely in-frame clones and lacks some. Recorded here are 5,500 to 9,000 clones, none singletons. Sequenced: peripheral blood mononuclear cells. Receptors were obtained from a human donor with common variable immunodeficiency.

This clone was seen a few times. The read stops 3 residues short of the end of the CDR3; the missing end is completed from the germline J gene. The V call is TRBV7-8, the J call TRBJ2-3, with a weak D call TRBD1 (5 bases). CDR3 size: 17 residues. V was shortened by 1 base and J by 4 bases, with 18 bases between the two germline ends. Germline-derived CDR1 and CDR2 are SGHVS and FQNEAQ. The DNA read from the CDR3 is TGTGCCAGCAGCTTAGTGTTAACAGCGCAAGGGGCAGATACG. Its translation is CASSLVLTAQGADT. In full, the CDR3 is CASSLVLTAQGADTQYF.

For this clone: The read ends 3 residues early relative to the CDR3; the germline J gene fills the gap. V is TRBV14 and J is TRBJ2-7, with D perhaps matching TRBD1 (5 bases). The V end lost 1 base, the J end lost 5 bases, and 15 bases lay between the germline ends. The CDR3 consists of 15 residues. Germline values: CDR1 SGHDN, CDR2 FVKESK. The covered CDR3 bases are TGTGCCAGCAGCCAAGTTGGCAGGGCCCCCCACGAG. The encoded protein is CASSQVGRAPHE. The whole CDR3 sequence is CASSQVGRAPHEQYF.

This clone is medium-sized (0.01 to 0.1%). The read gets to within 3 residues of the CDR3 end, and the germline J gene fills in the rest. The rearrangement joins TRBV7-9 to TRBJ2-5; either TRBD1 or TRBD2 may supply D (5 bases each). Germline CDR1 reads SEHNR; CDR2 reads FQNEAQ (reference sequence). V was trimmed by 5 bases and J by 5 bases, leaving 12 bases between them. The CDR3 spans 13 residues. The CDR3 reads CASSPRGSETQYF. The sequenced CDR3 bases are TGTGCCAGCAGCCCGAGGGGAAGTGAGACC.

This clone has more than one count but fewer than ten. The read ends 3 residues before the CDR3 terminus; that terminus is restored from the germline J gene. The chain recombines TRBV5-6 with TRBJ2-6, with unresolved D. Germline V lookup: CDR1 SGHDT, CDR2 YYEEEE. The ends were cut back, 0 bases at V and 2 bases at J, with 6 bases in the middle. The CDR3 has 15 residues. Incomplete CDR3 DNA: TGTGCCAGCAGCTTGGAGGGCCCTGGGGCCAACGTC. Amino acid sequence: CASSLEGPGANV. The whole CDR3 sequence is CASSLEGPGANVLTF.